Following are 29 T cell receptor beta chains from one sample sequenced in a study of cytomegalovirus exposure and HLA in healthy donors. TCRdb keeps only in-frame clones here, not all; method: immunoSEQ multiplex PCR. Here the sample spans 150,000 to 200,000 clones, about four fifths being singletons. Sample: PBMCs. Receptor source: a man aged 30-40 years in good health and CMV-seropositive.

The V and J genes are TRBV4-3 and TRBJ1-2; D might be TRBD1 (5 bases). V lost 4 bases and J lost 6, with 12 bases in between. Germline V gene data show CDR1 as LGHNA and CDR2 as YSLEER. The length of the CDR3 is 13 residues. CDR3 sequence: CASSLDRGDGYTF. The CDR3 region has the DNA TGCGCCAGCAGCCTAGACCGGGGGGATGGCTACACCTTC.

This chain connects TRBV21-1 to TRBJ2-7; the DNA was not used to check the table's D call, TRBD1. TRBV21-1 is a recognized pseudogene. The CDR3 has 17 residues. The CDR3 sequence: CASSKARGQGGTYEQYF. Written as DNA, the CDR3 is TGTGCCAGCAGCAAAGCGCGGGGACAGGGGGGGACCTACGAGCAGTACTTC.

The table lists this clone with a count of one. The chain links TRBV7-9 to TRBJ2-7; 7 bases map to TRBD1. With 5 bases clipped from V and 2 bases from J, the junction kept 6 bases outside the gene matches. CDR3 length equals 14 residues. Germline V gene lookup returns CDR1 SEHNR and CDR2 FQNEAQ (reference sequence). The DNA for the CDR3 is TGTGCCAGCAGCGCCGGACAGGTAACCTACGAGCAGTACTTC. This encodes CASSAGQVTYEQYF.

The chain recombines TRBV5-4 with TRBJ2-3; TRBD2 matches at 14 bases. Germline loops: CDR1 SGHNT, CDR2 YYREEE (reference sequence). The CDR3 is made up of 15 amino acids. Trimming at V came to 5 bases and at J to 7 bases, leaving 6 bases not matched to a gene. The DNA of the CDR3 is TGTGCCAGCAGTTCCGGGACTAGCGGGGGTTATACGCAGTATTTT. Its translation: CASSSGTSGGYTQYF.

The V gene is TRBV4-1, the J gene TRBJ2-7; the match to TRBD2 covers 7 bases. The germline V gene encodes CDR1 MGHRA and CDR2 YSYEKL. This CDR3 has 15 amino acids. V lost 0 bases, J lost 6 bases, and 8 bases stayed unmatched. Written as DNA, the CDR3 is TGCGCCAGCAGCCAAGAGGGGGGGAGGGCCGGCGAGCAGTACTTC. Translating gives CASSQEGGRAGEQYF.

The rearrangement joins TRBV5-4 to TRBJ2-7; D uncertain. Germline V gene lookup returns CDR1 SGHNT and CDR2 YYREEE (reference sequence). The CDR3 covers 14 residues. The V end was cut by 0 bases, the J end by 3 bases, with 10 bases between. Here the CDR3 DNA reads TGTGCCAGCAGCTTGGATAGCCACTTCTACGAGCAGTACTTC. This encodes CASSLDSHFYEQYF.

The V gene is TRBV27, the J gene TRBJ2-4, with TRBD1 matching over 9 bases. Germline V gene data show CDR1 as MNHEY and CDR2 as SMNVEV (reference sequence). The CDR3 loop spans 15 amino acids. The trim removed 5 bases at V and 8 bases at J, leaving 10 bases unmatched. The DNA for the CDR3 is TGTGCCAGCAGTACGCAAACAGGGGGCTCTGACATTCAGTACTTC. Residues: CASSTQTGGSDIQYF.

The J gene is TRBJ1-1, the V gene TRBV11-1; D is ambiguous. Trimming removed 5 bases from V and 1 base from J, with 8 bases in between. The CDR3 totals 13 residues. Germline CDR1 and CDR2: SGHAT and FQDESV (reference sequence). In DNA, the CDR3 is TGTGCCAGCAGCCCGGTCCCGAACACTGAAGCTTTCTTT. This encodes CASSPVPNTEAFF.

V is TRBV30 and J is TRBJ2-7, with D maybe TRBD2 (5 bases). Trimming left V 0 bases short and J 3 bases short, with 6 bases between. Germline CDR1 reads GTSNPN; CDR2 reads SVGIG (reference sequence). There are 12 residues in the CDR3. This CDR3 reads CAWSVTSYEQYF. CDR3 in DNA: TGTGCCTGGAGTGTAACTAGCTACGAGCAGTACTTC.

The genes are TRBV5-6 and TRBJ2-5; D not certain. The CDR3 covers 13 residues. Trimming took off 0 bases at V and 7 bases at J, with 10 bases between the two ends. Germline V gene lookup returns CDR1 SGHDT and CDR2 YYEEEE. The CDR3 reads CASSLAGGLTQYF. In DNA form, the CDR3 reads TGTGCCAGCAGCTTGGCGGGTGGCCTGACCCAGTACTTC. Using reference TRBV5-6 and TRBJ2-5 for the parts outside the CDR3, the full variable domain is DAGVTQSPTHLIKTRGQQVTLRCSPKSGHDTVSWYQQALGQGPQFIFQYYEEEERQRGNFPDRFSGHQFPNYSSELNVNALLLGDSALYLCASSLAGGLTQYFGPGTRLLVL.

The CDR3 loop is CASSLGRGVKLFF. Here the CDR3 DNA reads TGTGCCAGCAGCTTAGGGCGGGGGGTAAAACTGTTTTTT. V usage is TRBV7-8 and J usage is TRBJ1-4; a possible D gene is TRBD1 (5 bases). V was pared by 1 base and J by 10 bases, with 10 bases between. The germline V gene encodes CDR1 SGHVS and CDR2 FQNEAQ. The CDR3 covers 13 residues. The full variable domain, in which reference TRBV7-8 and TRBJ1-4 provide the parts outside the CDR3, is GAGVSQSPRYKVAKRGQDVALRCDPISGHVSLFWYQQALGQGPEFLTYFQNEAQLDKSGLPSDRFFAERPEGSVSTLKIQRTQQEDSAVYLCASSLGRGVKLFFGSGTQLSVL.

In its sample, this clone was seen a few times. The V and J genes are TRBV7-9 and TRBJ2-1, with D possibly TRBD1 on 6 matching bases. Germline V lookup: CDR1 SEHNR, CDR2 FQNEAQ (reference sequence). The CDR3 runs 14 residues. Trimming left V 1 base short and J 4 bases short, with 8 bases between. The CDR3 spells CASSLVDRYNEQFF. CDR3 DNA sequence: TGTGCCAGCAGCTTAGTGGACAGATACAATGAGCAGTTCTTC.

This clone was seen only once. V usage is TRBV28 and J usage is TRBJ2-1; 11 bases match TRBD2. With 6 bases clipped from V and 3 bases from J, the junction kept 4 bases outside the gene matches. The length of the CDR3 is 15 residues. Per germline, CDR1 MDHEN and CDR2 SYDVKM. The CDR3 DNA reads TGTGCCAGCAGATTAGCGGGAGGGGACTACAATGAGCAGTTCTTC. Protein: CASRLAGGDYNEQFF.

V gene TRBV5-6 combines with J gene TRBJ1-1, with a weak D call TRBD1 (5 bases). Looked up from germline, CDR1 is SGHDT and CDR2 is YYEEEE. CDR3 length: 14 residues. The ends were cut back, 2 bases at V and 3 bases at J, with 11 bases in the middle. CDR3 protein: CASSFSLTDTEAFF. CDR3 in DNA: TGTGCCAGCAGCTTTTCCCTGACAGACACTGAAGCTTTCTTT. Filled out from reference TRBV5-6 and TRBJ1-1, the complete variable domain reads DAGVTQSPTHLIKTRGQQVTLRCSPKSGHDTVSWYQQALGQGPQFIFQYYEEEERQRGNFPDRFSGHQFPNYSSELNVNALLLGDSALYLCASSFSLTDTEAFFGQGTRLTVV.

As concerns this clone: This same CDR3 is encoded by further DNA sequences in the sample. This chain joins TRBV5-1 and TRBJ1-5; no reliable D call. CDR3 length: 13 residues. Trimming removed 1 base at V and 0 bases at J, with 2 bases between. CDR1 is SGHRS and CDR2 is YFSETQ in the germline V gene. CDR3 region: CASSLLSNQPQHF. The CDR3 region has the DNA TGCGCCAGCAGCTTGCTTAGCAATCAGCCCCAGCATTTT.

This chain uses TRBV5-1 with TRBJ2-3; TRBD1 is a possible D gene (5 bases). Trimming stripped 2 bases from V and 3 bases from J, with 13 bases between. CDR1 SGHRS and CDR2 YFSETQ come from the germline V gene. The CDR3 consists of 15 residues. CDR3 bases: TGCGCCAGCAGCTTTACAGGTTCTCAAACAGATACGCAGTATTTT. Its translation is CASSFTGSQTDTQYF. The complete variable domain, with remaining parts taken from reference TRBV5-1 and TRBJ2-3, reads KAGVTQTPRYLIKTRGQQVTLSCSPISGHRSVSWYQQTPGQGLQFLFEYFSETQRNKGNFPGRFSGRQFSNSRSEMNVSTLELGDSALYLCASSFTGSQTDTQYFGPGTRLTVL.

This clone showed up just a few times. The CDR3 DNA is TGCAGCGTTGTTCTTGGACAGGGGGACAATGAGCAGTTCTTC. Translating gives CSVVLGQGDNEQFF. This chain connects TRBV29-1 to TRBJ2-1, with 10 bases that match TRBD1. Germline CDR1 SQVTM, CDR2 ANQGSEA. This CDR3 comprises 14 residues. Germline trimming cut 4 bases from V and 5 bases from J; bases unmatched to any gene: 5.

The rearrangement links TRBV23-1 to TRBJ2-3; unclear D gene. TRBV23-1 is annotated as an ORF whose role is uncertain. The CDR3 runs to 16 residues. The ends were cut back, 0 bases at V and 6 bases at J, with 16 bases in the middle. DNA of the CDR3: TGCGCCAGCAGTCAATCGTGTTTTCTTGGCCTGGATACGCAGTATTTT. It is translated as CASSQSCFLGLDTQYF.

J is TRBJ2-5 and V is TRBV7-3; TRBD2 aligns across 8 bases. The V gene end was trimmed by 5 bases and the J gene end by 5 bases; junction bases not matched to a gene: 10. Per the germline V gene, CDR1 is SGHTA and CDR2 is FQGTGA. This CDR3 spans 15 amino acids. CDR3 sequence reads: CASSPTAGVRETQYF. CDR3 bases: TGTGCCAGCAGCCCGACAGCGGGAGTCCGGGAGACCCAGTACTTC.

The CDR3 spells CASSLGQQQETQYF. The CDR3 DNA reads as TGTGCCAGCAGTTTAGGACAGCAACAAGAGACCCAGTACTTC. The chain employs TRBV28 and TRBJ2-5; weak D call: TRBD1 (6 bases). CDR1 MDHEN and CDR2 SYDVKM come from the germline V gene. There are 14 residues in the CDR3. Between the trimmed V and J ends, which lost 2 bases and 2 bases, there was a span of 9 bases.

The table lists this clone with a few counts. The chain is built from TRBV6-5 and TRBJ1-2, with D possibly being TRBD1 (5 bases). Germline assignment: CDR1 MNHEY and CDR2 SVGAGI. The CDR3 sequence is 16 residues long. The ends were cut back, 0 bases at V and 4 bases at J, with 15 bases in the middle. As DNA, the CDR3 is TGTGCCAGCAGTTACTCGCAGGGATCCCTTTCCTATGGCTACACCTTC. Its translation is CASSYSQGSLSYGYTF.

The J gene is TRBJ1-5, the V gene TRBV5-5; the match to TRBD1 covers 9 bases. Germline V gene sequence: CDR1 SGHKS, CDR2 YYEKEE (reference sequence). The CDR3 is 15 residues long. V gave up 3 bases and J gave up 4 bases; unmatched junction bases: 5. The CDR3 region has the DNA TGTGCCAGCAGCTACCGGGACAGGGAGAATCAGCCCCAGCATTTT. It is translated as CASSYRDRENQPQHF.

The genes are TRBV7-9 and TRBJ2-1; possibly TRBD2 for D (6 bases). Looked up from germline, CDR1 is SEHNR and CDR2 is FQNEAQ (reference sequence). CDR3 length: 13 amino acids. Trimming left V 2 bases short and J 10 bases short, with 12 bases between. The CDR3 here is CASSLPGASEQFF. CDR3 sequence (DNA): TGTGCCAGCAGCTTACCGGGAGCTAGCGAGCAGTTCTTC.

The chain combines TRBV19 with TRBJ1-1; maybe TRBD1 (6 bases). The CDR3 covers 13 residues. The V gene lost 6 bases and the J gene lost 2 bases, with 10 bases spanning the gap. Looked up from germline, CDR1 is LNHDA and CDR2 is SQIVND (reference sequence). CDR3 sequence reads: CASSRTANTEAFF. DNA for the CDR3: TGTGCCAGTAGCCGGACAGCAAACACTGAAGCTTTCTTT.

A few counts support this clone. The chain links TRBV4-1 to TRBJ2-3, with 7 bases fitting TRBD2. The CDR3 has 15 residues. Germline V gene data show CDR1 as MGHRA and CDR2 as YSYEKL. Losses at the gene ends were 4 bases for V and 4 bases for J; bases not matched to a gene: 8. CDR3 sequence (DNA): TGCGCCAGCAGCCTCGGTTGGGGGGGATCAGATACGCAGTATTTT. This translates into CASSLGWGGSDTQYF.

This clone was seen only once. The chain joins TRBV6-6 to TRBJ2-1; TRBD2 matches 10 bases. The CDR3 spans 16 residues. The J segment lost 8 bases and the V segment lost 4 bases, leaving 11 bases of the junction unmatched. The germline V gene has CDR1 MNHNY and CDR2 SVGAGI (reference sequence). The CDR3: CASSWDLAGARDEQFF. Written as DNA, the CDR3 is TGTGCCAGCAGTTGGGACCTAGCGGGGGCAAGGGATGAGCAGTTCTTC.

This clone appeared once. The V and J genes are TRBV7-3 and TRBJ2-7, with 10 nucleotides matching TRBD1. This CDR3 comprises 16 residues. In germline, CDR1 is SGHTA, CDR2 FQGTGA. The V segment lost 5 bases and the J segment 3 bases; nucleotides outside the gene matches: 10. CDR3 bases: TGTGCCAGCAGCACAGGGGGCGGACAGGGGGACTACGAGCAGTACTTC. It specifies CASSTGGGQGDYEQYF. Variable domain in full (rest from reference TRBV7-3 and TRBJ2-7): GAGVSQTPSNKVTEKGKYVELRCDPISGHTALYWYRQSLGQGPEFLIYFQGTGAADDSGLPNDRFFAVRPEGSVSTLKIQRTERGDSAVYLCASSTGGGQGDYEQYFGPGTRLTVT.

The chain links TRBV5-4 to TRBJ1-1; D ambiguous. The CDR3 is 14 residues long. Trimming pared 0 bases from V and 6 bases from J, leaving 12 bases between. Per the germline V gene, CDR1 is SGHNT and CDR2 is YYREEE (reference sequence). The CDR3 region is CASSLGSNSPEAFF. As DNA, the CDR3 is TGTGCCAGCAGCTTGGGGTCAAACAGCCCTGAAGCTTTCTTT.

J is TRBJ2-3 and V is TRBV29-1; the D is unclear. The length of the CDR3 is 13 residues. Trimming pared 8 bases from V and 0 bases from J, leaving 12 bases between. Germline V CDR1 and CDR2: SQVTM, ANQGSEA. The CDR3 sequence: CSFFPTSTDTQYF. As DNA, the CDR3 is TGCAGCTTTTTCCCGACTAGCACAGATACGCAGTATTTT.